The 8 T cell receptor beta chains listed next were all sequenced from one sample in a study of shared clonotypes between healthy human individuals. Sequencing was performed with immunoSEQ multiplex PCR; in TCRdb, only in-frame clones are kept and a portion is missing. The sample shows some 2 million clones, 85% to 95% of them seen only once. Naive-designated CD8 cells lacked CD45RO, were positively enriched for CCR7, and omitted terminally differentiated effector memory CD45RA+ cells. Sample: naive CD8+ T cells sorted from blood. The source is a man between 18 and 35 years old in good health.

As DNA, the CDR3 is TGCGCCAGCAGCCAAAGGGGACCTCCTGGGGACTACGAGCAGTACTTC. Encoded protein: CASSQRGPPGDYEQYF. V gene TRBV4-1 combines with J gene TRBJ2-7, with D possibly being TRBD1 or TRBD2 (5 bases each). The length of the CDR3 is 16 residues. CDR1 is MGHRA and CDR2 is YSYEKL in the germline V gene. V lost 2 bases to trimming and J lost 3 bases, with 17 bases between them.

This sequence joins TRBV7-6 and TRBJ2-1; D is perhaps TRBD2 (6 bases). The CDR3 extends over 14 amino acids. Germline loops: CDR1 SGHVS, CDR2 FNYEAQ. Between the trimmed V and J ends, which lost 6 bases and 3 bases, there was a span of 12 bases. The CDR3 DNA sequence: TGTGCCAGCAGTTCGAGCGGGCTCTACAATGAGCAGTTCTTC. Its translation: CASSSSGLYNEQFF.

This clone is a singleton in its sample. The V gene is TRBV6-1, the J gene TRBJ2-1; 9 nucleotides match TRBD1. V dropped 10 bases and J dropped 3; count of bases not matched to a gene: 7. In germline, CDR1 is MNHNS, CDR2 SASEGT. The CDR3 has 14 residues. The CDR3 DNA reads TGTGCCACCACCCCGGGACAGGGCTACAATGAGCAGTTCTTC. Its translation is CATTPGQGYNEQFF.

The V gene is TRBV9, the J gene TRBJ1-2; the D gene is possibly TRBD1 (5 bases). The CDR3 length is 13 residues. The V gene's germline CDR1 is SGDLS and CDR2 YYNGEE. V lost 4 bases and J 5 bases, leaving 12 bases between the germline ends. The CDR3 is CASSSGRNYGYTF. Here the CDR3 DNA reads TGTGCCAGCAGCTCGGGACGGAATTATGGCTACACCTTC.

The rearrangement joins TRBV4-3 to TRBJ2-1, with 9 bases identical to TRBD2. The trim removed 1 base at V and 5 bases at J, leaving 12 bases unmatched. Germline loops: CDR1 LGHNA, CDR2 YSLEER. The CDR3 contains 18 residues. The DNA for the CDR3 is TGCGCCAGCAGCCAAGTTTGGTTAGCGGGAGACTCTCACAATGAGCAGTTCTTC. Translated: CASSQVWLAGDSHNEQFF.

The CDR3 is CAWMSTGGVAGELFF. The CDR3 DNA reads as TGTGCCTGGATGTCCACAGGGGGGGTGGCCGGGGAGCTGTTTTTT. The chain combines TRBV30 with TRBJ2-2; D possibly corresponds to TRBD1 (8 bases). The CDR3 extends over 15 amino acids. Germline values: CDR1 GTSNPN, CDR2 SVGIG (reference sequence). V was cut by 4 bases and J by 6 bases, with 18 bases left in between.

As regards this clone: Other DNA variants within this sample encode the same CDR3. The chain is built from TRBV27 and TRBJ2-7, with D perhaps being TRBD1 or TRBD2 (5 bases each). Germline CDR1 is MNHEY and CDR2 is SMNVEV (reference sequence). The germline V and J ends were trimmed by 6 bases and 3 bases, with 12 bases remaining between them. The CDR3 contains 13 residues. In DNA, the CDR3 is TGTGCCAGCAGCCCCGGGACCCACTACGAGCAGTACTTC. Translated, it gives CASSPGTHYEQYF.

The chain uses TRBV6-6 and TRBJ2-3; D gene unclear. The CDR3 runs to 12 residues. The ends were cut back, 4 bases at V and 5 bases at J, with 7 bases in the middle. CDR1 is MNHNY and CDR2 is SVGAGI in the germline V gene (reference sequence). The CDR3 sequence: CASSSLGDTQYF. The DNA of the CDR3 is TGTGCCAGCAGTTCGCTTGGAGATACGCAGTATTTT.